The rows below give T cell receptor beta chains drawn from one sample of a study of blood T cell repertoires in COVID-19. Here immunoSEQ multiplex PCR was the method, and the copy in TCRdb shows in-frame clones only, minus some. The top ten hold more than 0.7% of the sample, which has about 420,000 clones, around 90% seen once. Sequencing input: peripheral blood. These receptors all come from a man younger than 35 with COVID-19, enrolled during active disease. Each CDR3 is given with its conserved first and last residue. Each record gives: CDR3 DNA, CDR3 protein, D gene, clone size, V gene, J gene. The D gene is left open where the match is weak. Size is stated for part of the rows, as once, few or many counts, or as a class when the clone is expanded.

CDR3 DNA: TGTGCCAGCAGTGGGGGGAGCTATGGCTACACCTTC; CDR3 protein: CASSGGSYGYTF; D gene: .; clone size: .; V gene: TRBV6-6; J gene: TRBJ1-2
CDR3 DNA: TGTGCCAGCAGCTTACTCCCGGTCTATGGCTACACCTTC; CDR3 protein: CASSLLPVYGYTF; D gene: .; clone size: .; V gene: TRBV7-8; J gene: TRBJ1-2
CDR3 DNA: TGTGCCAGCGGCCCCGGGAGATCAGACAATGAGCAGTTCTTC; CDR3 protein: CASGPGRSDNEQFF; D gene: .; clone size: .; V gene: TRBV7-2; J gene: TRBJ2-1
CDR3 DNA: TGCGCCAGCACCTCACAGGGGTCCTATGGCTACACCTTC; CDR3 protein: CASTSQGSYGYTF; D gene: TRBD1; clone size: .; V gene: TRBV10-2; J gene: TRBJ1-2
CDR3 DNA: TGTGCCAGCAGCGTAGGGGGAGAACGTGTGCAGTTCTTC; CDR3 protein: CASSVGGERVQFF; D gene: .; clone size: .; V gene: TRBV9; J gene: TRBJ2-1
CDR3 DNA: TGTGCCAGCAGTGACGCCTACGAGCAGTACTTC; CDR3 protein: CASSDAYEQYF; D gene: .; clone size: .; V gene: TRBV6-1; J gene: TRBJ2-7
CDR3 DNA: TGTGCCAGCATCCAGAGAGGTGGGACAGGGGTTTATGGGGCTTTCTTT; CDR3 protein: CASIQRGGTGVYGAFF; D gene: TRBD1; clone size: .; V gene: TRBV7-2; J gene: TRBJ1-1
CDR3 DNA: TGTGCCAGCAGTTCAGGGGGTGGTCAGCCCCAGCATTTT; CDR3 protein: CASSSGGGQPQHF; D gene: TRBD1; clone size: .; V gene: TRBV9; J gene: TRBJ1-5
CDR3 DNA: TGTGCCAGCAGCTTAGGGGGACTTTGGGGTGAGCAGTTCTTC; CDR3 protein: CASSLGGLWGEQFF; D gene: .; clone size: .; V gene: TRBV7-2; J gene: TRBJ2-1
CDR3 DNA: TGTGCCAGCAGCTCCCGGGAACGGGAGACCCAGTACTTC; CDR3 protein: CASSSRERETQYF; D gene: .; clone size: .; V gene: TRBV11-3; J gene: TRBJ2-5
CDR3 DNA: TGTGCCAGCAGCCAGGACAGGGGTAGCAATCAGCCCCAGCATTTT; CDR3 protein: CASSQDRGSNQPQHF; D gene: TRBD1; clone size: .; V gene: TRBV6-5; J gene: TRBJ1-5
CDR3 DNA: TGTGCCAGCAGCTTAGTGTTAAGCGCACAAGAGACCCAGTACTTC; CDR3 protein: CASSLVLSAQETQYF; D gene: .; clone size: .; V gene: TRBV7-6; J gene: TRBJ2-5
CDR3 DNA: TGTGCCAGCAGCTTACTAGCGGGGCAAGAGACCCAGTACTTC; CDR3 protein: CASSLLAGQETQYF; D gene: TRBD2; clone size: .; V gene: TRBV11-2; J gene: TRBJ2-5
CDR3 DNA: TGTGCCAGCAGTCCCCGACGGGATAATCAGCCCCAGCATTTT; CDR3 protein: CASSPRRDNQPQHF; D gene: .; clone size: .; V gene: TRBV6-2/TRBV6-3; J gene: TRBJ1-5
CDR3 DNA: TGCGCCAGCAGCTTGGGGGACAGGGATATAGGTGAGCAGTTCTTC; CDR3 protein: CASSLGDRDIGEQFF; D gene: TRBD1; clone size: .; V gene: TRBV5-1; J gene: TRBJ2-1
CDR3 DNA: TGTGCCAGCAGCTTAGCTTTCAGTAATGAGCAGTTCTTC; CDR3 protein: CASSLAFSNEQFF; D gene: .; clone size: .; V gene: TRBV11-3; J gene: TRBJ2-1
CDR3 DNA: TGTGCCAGCAGCCAACTTAGCGGGGGACTTTACGAGCAGTACTTC; CDR3 protein: CASSQLSGGLYEQYF; D gene: TRBD2; clone size: .; V gene: TRBV3-1/TRBV3-2; J gene: TRBJ2-7
CDR3 DNA: TGTGCCAGCAGTCTGGGGGGGCCTAGTGAAGCTTTCTTT; CDR3 protein: CASSLGGPSEAFF; D gene: .; clone size: .; V gene: TRBV2; J gene: TRBJ1-1
CDR3 DNA: TGTGCCAGCAGCCACGTCGCGACTAGCGGGGTCGGTGAGCAGTTCTTC; CDR3 protein: CASSHVATSGVGEQFF; D gene: TRBD2; clone size: .; V gene: TRBV14; J gene: TRBJ2-1
CDR3 DNA: TGTGCCAGCCAAATTTACCCCGAGGACAATGAGCAGTTCTTC; CDR3 protein: CASQIYPEDNEQFF; D gene: .; clone size: .; V gene: TRBV5-6; J gene: TRBJ2-1
CDR3 DNA: TGCACCAGCAGCCCGGGACTAGCGGGAGGATTCCAGTGTCGGTACTTC; CDR3 protein: CTSSPGLAGGFQCRYF; D gene: .; clone size: .; V gene: TRBV1; J gene: TRBJ2-4
CDR3 DNA: TGTGCCAGCAGCTTCCGGCCAGGGAAGAAATCACCCCTCCACTTT; CDR3 protein: CASSFRPGKKSPLHF; D gene: .; clone size: once; V gene: TRBV7-8; J gene: TRBJ1-6